The T cell receptor beta chain under discussion was sequenced for a study of shared clonotypes between healthy human individuals. Study results and limitations: The authors expected sequencing depth to affect clonotype sharing among donors. Limited genetic and exposure-history diversity came from having few donors. Sampling included only blood; tissue repertoires likely differ.

This clone was found once. Its antigen is undetermined. TCRdb's table, derived via immunoSEQ multiplex PCR, lists solely in-frame clones and lacks some. Of around 1.9 million clones listed, 85% to 95% are singletons. The germline V gene has CDR1 LGHNA and CDR2 YSLEER. The CDR3 contains 15 residues. Trimming left V 4 bases short and J 0 bases short, with 10 bases between. Naive CD8 cells lacked CD45RO, underwent positive selection for CCR7 and left out terminally differentiated effector memory CD45RA+ cells. All the donors were Caucasian adults who lived in Nashville, Tennessee. This chain uses TRBV4-3 with TRBJ1-5; no firm D call. What was sequenced was naive CD8+ T cells from PBMCs. This clonotype was sampled from a man aged 18 to 30 in good health. Some clones in this sample may be carry-over from other donors' samples. In DNA, the CDR3 is TGCGCCAGCAGCCGGCTACTCCATAGCAATCAGCCCCAGCATTTT. Its translation: CASSRLLHSNQPQHF.